Reported below is one TCR beta chain. Its antigen is as yet unknown. Some clones are missing from TCRdb's copy, which holds only in-frame ones; the method was immunoSEQ multiplex PCR. This table holds fewer than 70,000 clones, over 80% found once. This specimen comes from a study of a mutant IDH1 vaccine in newly diagnosed glioma. About the study: Once 4-6 weeks had passed after radiotherapy alone, vaccination started, or it started with temozolomide cycles.

Time point: week 5, during vaccination. Doses of 300 ug of mutant IDH1 20-mer peptide were given with topical imiquimod. Every donor had a new WHO grade 3 or 4 astrocytoma that was IDH1-mutant, with loss of nuclear ATRX. The source is a woman aged 40 to 50 with glioma. The sample here was PBMCs, taken from a glioma patient whose treatment included an IDH1 peptide vaccine.

The CDR3 here is CASSIEWRGATGELFF. The CDR3 DNA is TGTGCCAGTAGTATAGAGTGGCGGGGGGCCACCGGGGAGCTGTTTTTT. J is TRBJ2-2 and V is TRBV19; 8 bases are shared with TRBD2. The CDR3 contains 16 residues. With V trimmed by 0 bases and J by 4 bases, 4 bases remained unmatched. CDR1 and CDR2 (germline): LNHDA, SQIVND (reference sequence).